This entry concerns a single T cell receptor beta chain. Its antigen remains unknown. The sample belongs to a study of CD8+CD57+ T cells in acquired aplastic anemia. For the study at large: Healthy donors yielded some 9.9 million CD4+ cell reads on average.

The template for TCR beta VDJ and CDR3 sequence profiling was genomic DNA. Each CDR3 protein gets one entry after TCRdb re-called the reads with MiXCR. The sample yields roughly 200,000 distinct CDR3 sequences, 60% to 65% seen once. The study, taken as a whole, reports: It was found that some 31 CD8+ CDR3 sequences were shared between patients and controls.

Germline V gene data show CDR1 as DFQATT and CDR2 as SNEGSKA (reference sequence). V lost 3 bases to trimming and J lost 2 bases, with 11 bases between them. There are 13 residues in the CDR3. This chain links TRBV20-1 with TRBJ2-7; D gene uncertain. This sequence originates from a human donor in good health. Specimen: sorted CD4+, CD8+, or CD8+CD57+ T cells (not recorded which) from PBMCs. DNA of the CDR3: TGCAGTGCTAGTAAATCTGGGGCCTACGAGCAGTACTTC. Its translation is CSASKSGAYEQYF.